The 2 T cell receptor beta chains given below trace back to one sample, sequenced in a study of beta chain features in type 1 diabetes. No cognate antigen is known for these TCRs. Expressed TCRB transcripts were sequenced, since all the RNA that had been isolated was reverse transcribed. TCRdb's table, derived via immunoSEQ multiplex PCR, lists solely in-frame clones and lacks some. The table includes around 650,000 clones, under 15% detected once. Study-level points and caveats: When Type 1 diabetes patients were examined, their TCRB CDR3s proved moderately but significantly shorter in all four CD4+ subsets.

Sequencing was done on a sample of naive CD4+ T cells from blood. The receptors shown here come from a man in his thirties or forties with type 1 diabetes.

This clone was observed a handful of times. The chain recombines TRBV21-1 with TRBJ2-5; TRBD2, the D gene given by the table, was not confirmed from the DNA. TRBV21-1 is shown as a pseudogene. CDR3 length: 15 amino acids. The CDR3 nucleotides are TGTGCCAGCAGCATGGGGCCGAGGCGGGGAGAGACCCAGTACTTC. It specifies CASSMGPRRGETQYF.

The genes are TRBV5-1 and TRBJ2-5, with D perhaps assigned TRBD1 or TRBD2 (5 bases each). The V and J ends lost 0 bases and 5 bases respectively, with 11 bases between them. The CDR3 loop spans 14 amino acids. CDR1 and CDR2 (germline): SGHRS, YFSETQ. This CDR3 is CASSLVGREETQYF. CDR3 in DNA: TGCGCCAGCAGCTTGGTAGGCAGGGAGGAGACCCAGTACTTC.